The 10 T cell receptor beta chains below all came from one sample that was sequenced in a study of PD-1 blockade in classical Hodgkin lymphoma. Libraries were prepared by immunoSEQ multiplex PCR; TCRdb keeps only in-frame clonotypes and omits some of them. The sample has 5,500 to 7,000 clones, about four fifths seen once. The patients all showed relapse after autologous stem cell transplantation, while their brentuximab vedotin exposure varied. Isolated CD8+ T cells were derived from thawed PBMCs through magnetic negative selection. This specimen was CD8+ T cells from blood, taken at baseline. The receptor source for this set is a human donor with classical Hodgkin lymphoma.

This chain uses TRBV4-3 with TRBJ2-7; D could derive from TRBD1 or TRBD2 (5 bases each). The CDR3 has 15 residues. Trimming took off 0 bases at V and 0 bases at J, with 9 bases between the two ends. Germline CDR1 is LGHNA and CDR2 is YSLEER. CDR3 residues: CASSQDWGSSYEQYF. The CDR3 DNA reads as TGCGCCAGCAGCCAAGACTGGGGGAGCTCCTACGAGCAGTACTTC.

This clone has just one count. The V gene is TRBV2, the J gene TRBJ2-3; 12 bases are a match to TRBD2. CDR3 size: 16 residues. The germline V gene encodes CDR1 SNHLY and CDR2 FYNNEI. After removal of 2 bases from V and 4 bases from J, the junction contained 4 bases not matched to a gene. The CDR3, as DNA: TGTGCCAGCAGTGAATATCCTAGCGGGGGGGCAGATACGCAGTATTTT. It is translated as CASSEYPSGGADTQYF.

This clone turned up a few times. The chain has TRBV7-6 and TRBJ1-1, with D unclear. In germline, CDR1 is SGHVS, CDR2 FNYEAQ. The CDR3 runs to 15 residues. V was trimmed by 3 bases and J by 0 bases, leaving 11 bases between them. CDR3 in amino acids: CASSLSNSLNTEAFF. The CDR3 DNA is TGTGCCAGCAGCTTGTCTAACAGCTTGAACACTGAAGCTTTCTTT.

This clone was observed a single time. The rearrangement links TRBV12-5 to TRBJ2-2, with unresolved D. Germline V gives CDR1 LGHNT, CDR2 FRNRAP. The CDR3 consists of 14 residues. V dropped 3 bases and J dropped 6 bases, with 11 bases sitting between them. For the CDR3, the DNA is TGTGCTAGTGGTTTATCTCTAGGGCCCGGGGAGCTGTTTTTT. Amino acids: CASGLSLGPGELFF. Full variable domain (remainder filled in from reference TRBV12-5 and TRBJ2-2): DARVTQTPRHKVTEMGQEVTMRCQPILGHNTVFWYRQTMMQGLELLAYFRNRAPLDDSGMPKDRFSAEMPDATLATLKIQPSEPRDSAVYFCASGLSLGPGELFFGEGSRLTVL.

The chain combines TRBV9 with TRBJ2-1, with D tentatively TRBD1 (6 bases). The CDR3 has 14 amino acids. The germline V gene encodes CDR1 SGDLS and CDR2 YYNGEE. Trimming cost V 4 bases and J 4 bases, with 12 bases left between them. The CDR3 nucleotides read TGTGCCAGCAGCTCTTCGACAGGATACAATGAGCAGTTCTTC. Residues: CASSSSTGYNEQFF.

This chain links TRBV28 with TRBJ1-6; 7 nucleotides align to TRBD1. The CDR3 spans 13 residues. Germline V gene lookup returns CDR1 MDHEN and CDR2 SYDVKM. CDR3 DNA sequence: TGTGGAGGACAGGCCGGCTATAATTCACCCCTCCACTTT. Translated, it gives CGGQAGYNSPLHF.

The chain uses TRBV27 and TRBJ1-1, with 10 bases matching TRBD1. The CDR3 consists of 21 residues. Germline lookup yields CDR1 MNHEY and CDR2 SMNVEV (reference sequence). J was trimmed by 1 base and V by 3 bases; bases with no gene match: 20. CDR3: CASSFLLRDRGLLGKNTEAFF. The CDR3 coding sequence is TGTGCCAGCAGTTTTCTTCTCCGGGACAGGGGCCTGTTAGGGAAGAACACTGAAGCTTTCTTT.

The rearrangement joins TRBV25-1 to TRBJ1-1; D is unclear. In germline, CDR1 is MGHDK, CDR2 SYGVNS. Between the trimmed V and J ends, which lost 5 bases and 5 bases, there was a span of 21 bases. This CDR3 is 16 amino acids long. In nucleotides, the CDR3 is TGTGCCAGCAGTCTTGAACTACCGGACGGGGAGACTGAAGCTTTCTTT. Translated, it gives CASSLELPDGETEAFF.

This sequence joins TRBV7-6 and TRBJ2-2; 10 bases align to TRBD2. CDR1 SGHVS and CDR2 FNYEAQ come from the germline V gene. This CDR3 spans 19 amino acids. J lost 5 bases, V lost 5 bases, and 17 bases had no gene match. CDR3 sequence reads: CASSDLTTLAGEGTGELFF. Written as DNA, the CDR3 is TGTGCCAGCAGCGACCTTACAACCCTAGCGGGGGAAGGGACCGGGGAGCTGTTTTTT.

A single count supports this clone. This chain's CDR3 is CASSLRGPSGGAHEQFF. The CDR3 coding sequence is TGTGCCAGCAGTTTACGGGGCCCAAGCGGGGGGGCCCATGAGCAGTTCTTC. The chain recombines TRBV27 with TRBJ2-1; 10 nucleotides agree with TRBD2. Germline lookup yields CDR1 MNHEY and CDR2 SMNVEV (reference sequence). CDR3 length: 17 residues. V was clipped by 2 bases and J by 8 bases; unmatched bases: 12.